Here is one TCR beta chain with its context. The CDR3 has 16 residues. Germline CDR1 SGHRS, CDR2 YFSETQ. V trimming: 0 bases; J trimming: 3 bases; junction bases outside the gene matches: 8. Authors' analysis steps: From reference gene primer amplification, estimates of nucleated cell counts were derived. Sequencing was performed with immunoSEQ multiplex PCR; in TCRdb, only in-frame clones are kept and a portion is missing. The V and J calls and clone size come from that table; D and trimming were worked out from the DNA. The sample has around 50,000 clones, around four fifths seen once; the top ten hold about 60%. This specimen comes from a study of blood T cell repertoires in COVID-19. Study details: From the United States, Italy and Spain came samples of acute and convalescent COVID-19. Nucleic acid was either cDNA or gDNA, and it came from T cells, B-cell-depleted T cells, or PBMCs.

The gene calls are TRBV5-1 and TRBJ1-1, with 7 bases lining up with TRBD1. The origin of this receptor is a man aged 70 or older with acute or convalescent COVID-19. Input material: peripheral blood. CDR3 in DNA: TGCGCCAGCAGCTTGGACAGGGGCCCTGGGGACACTGAAGCTTTCTTT. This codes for CASSLDRGPGDTEAFF.